The 8 T cell receptor beta chains given below trace back to one sample, sequenced in a study of T cells in Graves' hyperthyroidism and ophthalmopathy. RNA transcripts provided the source from which TCR beta CDR3 regions were amplified. HTBI primers drove first-round RT-PCR of the TCR CDR3. TCRdb re-called the multiplex PCR reads through MiXCR, storing one row per CDR3 protein. The sample carries about 520,000 distinct CDR3 sequences, about 24% recorded once. The sample consisted of blood. The receptors stem from a woman in her thirties with Graves' ophthalmopathy.

This clonotype was seen a handful of times. The J gene is TRBJ2-5, the V gene TRBV27; D possibly corresponds to TRBD1 (6 bases). The CDR3 runs 13 residues. The germline V gene has CDR1 MNHEY and CDR2 SMNVEV (reference sequence). V dropped 0 bases and J dropped 8 bases, with 10 bases sitting between them. CDR3 nucleotides: TGTGCCAGCAGTTTATCGATAGGGGGTACCCAGTACTTC. Protein product: CASSLSIGGTQYF.

The chain uses TRBV30 and TRBJ2-7; 7 bases are shared with TRBD1. The germline CDR1 and CDR2 sequences are GTSNPN and SVGIG (reference sequence). CDR3 length equals 14 residues. With 4 bases clipped from V and 2 bases from J, the junction kept 8 bases outside the gene matches. CDR3 sequence (DNA): TGTGCCTGGAATTCCCGGGACAGTGCCTACGAGCAGTACTTC. Translating gives CAWNSRDSAYEQYF.

V gene TRBV20-1 combines with J gene TRBJ2-5; D unresolved. The CDR3 runs to 16 residues. Trimming removed 0 bases from V and 5 bases from J, with 19 bases in between. CDR1 and CDR2 (germline): DFQATT, SNEGSKA (reference sequence). The CDR3 DNA is TGCAGTGCTAGAGATCTCGGTTCGATTGAAGGGGAGACCCAGTACTTC. It encodes CSARDLGSIEGETQYF.

V and J are TRBV12-3 or TRBV12-4 and TRBJ2-7; 10 bases are a match to TRBD2. The CDR3 is made up of 17 amino acids. The V gene end was trimmed by 6 bases and the J gene end by 0 bases; junction bases not matched to a gene: 11. CDR3 region: CASSPGGLAVSSYEQYF. The DNA for the CDR3 is TGTGCCAGCAGCCCGGGCGGACTAGCGGTCAGCTCCTACGAGCAGTACTTC.

This sequence joins TRBV29-1 and TRBJ2-7, with 7 bases lining up with TRBD1. The CDR3 is 11 residues long. With V trimmed by 7 bases and J by 7 bases, 7 bases remained unmatched. The germline gives CDR1 SQVTM, CDR2 ANQGSEA. DNA for the CDR3: TGCAGCGGGACTCAGGGGGATGAGCAGTACTTC. Its protein product is CSGTQGDEQYF.

About this clonotype: This may be a read error, as it is one base from a much larger clone. The V call is TRBV6-1, the J call TRBJ2-2; weak D call: TRBD1 (5 bases). Germline V gene sequence: CDR1 MNHNS, CDR2 SASEGT. CDR3 size: 13 residues. Trimming removed 1 base at V and 6 bases at J, with 6 bases between. The CDR3 DNA reads as TGTGCCAGCAGTGAAGGGGGCGCCGGGGAGCTGTTTTTT. Its protein is CASSEGGAGELFF.

The sample holds a few counts of this clonotype. The rearrangement links TRBV2 to TRBJ1-2; no firm D call. Germline CDR1 SNHLY, CDR2 FYNNEI. The CDR3 extends over 20 amino acids. V was cut by 0 bases and J by 2 bases, with 25 bases left in between. The CDR3: CASSEAVVLVFVGTNYGYTF. The CDR3 region has the DNA TGTGCCAGCAGTGAAGCCGTGGTGTTAGTTTTCGTGGGCACCAACTATGGCTACACCTTC.

This clonotype came up many times. This chain uses TRBV20-1 with TRBJ2-7, with D maybe TRBD2 (5 bases). The germline V gene encodes CDR1 DFQATT and CDR2 SNEGSKA (reference sequence). The CDR3 has 13 residues. Trimming pared 3 bases from V and 0 bases from J, leaving 9 bases between. The CDR3 here is CSARFGDSYEQYF. The CDR3 DNA reads as TGCAGTGCTAGGTTCGGGGACTCCTACGAGCAGTACTTC.